The 27 T cell receptor beta chains listed next were all sequenced from one sample in a study of shared clonotypes between healthy human individuals. The repertoire was sequenced with immunoSEQ multiplex PCR; TCRdb's copy has only in-frame clones and lacks some. The table includes under 2.5 million clones, around 90% detected once. The sequencing sample was made of naive CD4+ T cells from PBMCs. Sample subset: CD45RA+ positively selected. The source of these receptors is a man aged 18 to 30 in good health. Some clones in this sample may be carry-over from other donors' samples.

This CDR3 reads CASSQGTYNEQFF. The CDR3 DNA sequence: TGTGCCAGCAGCCAGGGGACCTACAATGAGCAGTTCTTC. The chain employs TRBV7-3 and TRBJ2-1; possible D gene TRBD1, 6 bases. The CDR3 is 13 residues long. In germline, CDR1 is SGHTA, CDR2 FQGTGA. Deletions cut 5 bases from V and 2 bases from J, with 7 bases between.

The DNA for the CDR3 is TGTGCCAGCAGCCTACGGACTAGCGGGAGAAATGAGCAGTTCTTC. Encoded protein: CASSLRTSGRNEQFF. V is TRBV5-4 and J is TRBJ2-1; 13 nucleotides align to TRBD2. Per germline, CDR1 SGHNT and CDR2 YYREEE (reference sequence). The J segment lost 7 bases and the V segment lost 4 bases, leaving 5 bases of the junction unmatched. The CDR3 loop spans 15 amino acids.

The genes are TRBV7-5 and TRBJ1-1; TRBD1, as called in the table, went unchecked against the DNA. TRBV7-5 is reported as a pseudogene. This CDR3 region has 18 residues. CDR3 protein: CVRSPSSIQGTGNTEAFF. The CDR3 nucleotides read TGTGTCAGAAGCCCATCGTCGATACAGGGGACTGGGAACACTGAAGCTTTCTTT.

This clone came up once. This sequence joins TRBV6-1 and TRBJ2-7, with TRBD1 matching over 9 bases. CDR1 and CDR2 from the germline V gene are MNHNS and SASEGT. V shed 2 bases and J 9 bases; nucleotides not matched to a gene: 8. The CDR3 spans 14 residues. CDR3 amino acids: CASSEFGTGRGQYF. The CDR3 DNA follows: TGTGCCAGCAGTGAATTTGGGACAGGGCGGGGGCAGTACTTC.

The gene calls are TRBV5-1 and TRBJ2-1; tentatively, D is TRBD1 or TRBD2 (6 bases each). CDR1 is SGHRS, CDR2 YFSETQ, per germline. V lost 6 bases and J lost 2, with 15 bases in between. The CDR3 is 15 residues long. The CDR3 is CASIQGGGTYNEQFF. Written as DNA, the CDR3 is TGCGCCAGCATCCAAGGGGGAGGAACCTACAATGAGCAGTTCTTC.

The rearrangement links TRBV18 to TRBJ2-2; 7 nucleotides align to TRBD1. This CDR3 comprises 15 residues. Per germline, CDR1 KGHSH and CDR2 LQKENI. The V segment lost 6 bases and the J segment 3 bases; nucleotides outside the gene matches: 7. The CDR3 loop reads CASSLRGTDTGELFF. CDR3 sequence (DNA): TGTGCCAGCTCCCTCAGGGGGACAGACACCGGGGAGCTGTTTTTT.

The chain couples TRBV11-2 to TRBJ2-5, with TRBD2 as a possible D gene (6 bases). This CDR3 contains 16 residues. The ends were cut back, 2 bases at V and 5 bases at J, with 18 bases in the middle. Germline CDR1 reads SGHAT; CDR2 reads FQNNGV. The CDR3 nucleotides are TGTGCCAGCAGCTTATTGGGGACTCCTGGGGGGGAGACCCAGTACTTC. Translated: CASSLLGTPGGETQYF.

This clone was seen just once. The J gene is TRBJ1-5, the V gene TRBV28, with D unresolved. Germline V gene data show CDR1 as MDHEN and CDR2 as SYDVKM. This CDR3 is built from 14 residues. V was cut by 6 bases and J by 7 bases, with 16 bases left in between. The CDR3 bases are TGTGCCAGCAGGCTTCCCCTGGATCGCCAGCCCCAGCATTTT. It translates to CASRLPLDRQPQHF.

Turning to this clone: The same CDR3 is also encoded by other DNA sequences in this sample. CDR3 nucleotide sequence: TGCAGCGTTGAAGATACAGGGGGCCAAGAGACCCAGTACTTC. Translation gives CSVEDTGGQETQYF. V gene TRBV29-1 combines with J gene TRBJ2-5, with 8 positions matching TRBD1. The trim removed 0 bases at V and 1 base at J, leaving 1 base unmatched. Germline loops: CDR1 SQVTM, CDR2 ANQGSEA. The CDR3 contains 14 residues.

The V call is TRBV4-1, the J call TRBJ1-6; D unresolved. The germline gives CDR1 MGHRA, CDR2 YSYEKL. The CDR3 loop spans 14 amino acids. Deletions cut 6 bases from V and 3 bases from J, with 9 bases between. Written as DNA, the CDR3 is TGCGCCAGCAGTTTGGACGGCTATAATTCACCCCTCCACTTT. Encoded protein: CASSLDGYNSPLHF.

This chain joins TRBV4-3 and TRBJ2-1; D gene ambiguous. V lost 0 bases, J lost 4 bases, and 10 bases lay in between. The CDR3 has 15 residues. Germline loops: CDR1 LGHNA, CDR2 YSLEER. This chain's CDR3 is CASSQDYVSYNEQFF. The DNA of the CDR3 is TGCGCCAGCAGCCAAGACTATGTCTCGTACAATGAGCAGTTCTTC.

J is TRBJ2-4 and V is TRBV10-1; D might be TRBD1 (6 bases). Trimming left V 10 bases short and J 2 bases short, with 15 bases between. This CDR3 comprises 14 residues. Germline assignment: CDR1 WNHNN and CDR2 SYGVQD (reference sequence). CDR3 amino acids: CANSTQGSKNIQYF. The DNA for the CDR3 is TGCGCCAACTCAACACAGGGATCCAAAAACATTCAGTACTTC.

The chain is built from TRBV15 and TRBJ2-7, with unresolved D. Germline-derived CDR1 and CDR2 are LNHNV and YYDKDF (reference sequence). Between the trimmed V and J ends, which lost 3 bases and 4 bases, there was a span of 7 bases. This CDR3 comprises 12 residues. CDR3 region: CATSREEYEQYF. The CDR3 region has the DNA TGTGCCACCAGCAGGGAAGAATACGAGCAGTACTTC.

This rearrangement joins TRBV19 to TRBJ1-5; D unresolved. Per germline, CDR1 LNHDA and CDR2 SQIVND (reference sequence). V lost 2 bases, J lost 7 bases, and 18 bases lay in between. The CDR3 totals 16 residues. Here the CDR3 reads CASSIPGLNLGQPQHF. CDR3 sequence (DNA): TGTGCCAGTAGTATACCCGGATTGAACCTGGGGCAGCCCCAGCATTTT.

The chain uses TRBV7-9 and TRBJ2-1, with D possibly matching TRBD2 (6 bases). Germline CDR1 and CDR2: SEHNR and FQNEAQ (reference sequence). Trimming took off 2 bases at V and 8 bases at J, with 16 bases between the two ends. This CDR3 comprises 15 residues. CDR3 DNA: TGTGCCAGCAGCTTAATTACGGGAGCTCGCGATGAGCAGTTCTTC. This translates into CASSLITGARDEQFF.

This clone appeared a single time. The chain links TRBV30 to TRBJ1-4; 9 positions agree with TRBD1. Germline trimming cut 5 bases from V and 4 bases from J; bases unmatched to any gene: 11. Germline lookup yields CDR1 GTSNPN and CDR2 SVGIG (reference sequence). The CDR3 is 16 amino acids. CDR3 in amino acids: CAWDRGSLSGNEKLFF. CDR3 bases: TGTGCCTGGGACAGGGGGTCCTTGTCGGGTAATGAAAAACTGTTTTTT.

The V gene is TRBV6-6, the J gene TRBJ2-7; 9 nucleotides align to TRBD1. Germline lookup yields CDR1 MNHNY and CDR2 SVGAGI (reference sequence). This CDR3 region has 15 residues. The J segment lost 5 bases and the V segment lost 6 bases, leaving 11 bases of the junction unmatched. The CDR3 region has the DNA TGTGCCAGCAGCCCGAACCGGGACAGGGTCCACGAGCAGTACTTC. Translation: CASSPNRDRVHEQYF.

About this clone itself: This same CDR3 is encoded by further DNA sequences in the sample. This sequence joins TRBV7-2 and TRBJ2-1; possible D gene TRBD2, 5 bases. V lost 1 base and J 5 bases, leaving 9 bases between the germline ends. Per the germline V gene, CDR1 is SGHTA and CDR2 is FQGNSA. The CDR3 runs 14 residues. CDR3 region: CASSLGLANNEQFF. Written as DNA, the CDR3 is TGTGCCAGCAGCTTAGGTCTAGCCAACAATGAGCAGTTCTTC. Full variable domain (outside the CDR3, taken from reference TRBV7-2 and TRBJ2-1): GAGVSQSPSNKVTEKGKDVELRCDPISGHTALYWYRQSLGQGLEFLIYFQGNSAPDKSGLPSDRFSAERTGGSVSTLTIQRTQQEDSAVYLCASSLGLANNEQFFGPGTRLTVL.

V gene TRBV27 combines with J gene TRBJ2-1; D is possibly TRBD1 or TRBD2 (7 bases each). Germline V gives CDR1 MNHEY, CDR2 SMNVEV (reference sequence). Between the trimmed V and J ends, which lost 10 bases and 6 bases, there was a span of 22 bases. CDR3 length equals 15 residues. The CDR3 sequence: CATLGGGTVINEQFF. CDR3 in DNA: TGTGCCACCCTCGGGGGAGGGACAGTCATCAATGAGCAGTTCTTC.

The rearrangement uses TRBV5-3 and TRBJ2-1, with D possibly TRBD1 on 5 matching bases. TRBV5-3 is an ORF for which the function is uncertain. The CDR3 length is 14 residues. The ends were cut back, 3 bases at V and 2 bases at J, with 9 bases in the middle. In DNA form, the CDR3 reads TGTGCCAGAAGCTCCCAGGGCGCCTACAATGAGCAGTTCTTC. This translates into CARSSQGAYNEQFF.

The rearrangement uses TRBV2 and TRBJ1-3; no definite D call. This CDR3 is built from 16 residues. V lost 6 bases, J lost 0 bases, and 15 bases lay in between. Germline loops: CDR1 SNHLY, CDR2 FYNNEI. The CDR3 DNA is TGTGCCAGCAGCCAAACCGCCGGCAGCTCTGGAAACACCATATATTTT. Its translation is CASSQTAGSSGNTIYF.

This clone was observed a single time. The genes are TRBV27 and TRBJ2-7; tentatively, D is TRBD1 (6 bases). Germline V gives CDR1 MNHEY, CDR2 SMNVEV (reference sequence). The CDR3 length is 12 residues. V lost 6 bases and J lost 9, with 15 bases in between. This chain's CDR3 is CASSRDRSTQYF. The CDR3 DNA reads as TGTGCCAGCAGCCGAGACAGGTCGACGCAGTACTTC.

V gene TRBV6-5 combines with J gene TRBJ2-2, with unresolved D. V lost 5 bases, J lost 2 bases, and 12 bases lay in between. Per germline, CDR1 MNHEY and CDR2 SVGAGI. The CDR3 is 15 amino acids. The CDR3: CASSPPRHNTGELFF. CDR3 bases: TGTGCCAGCAGTCCCCCCCGGCATAACACCGGGGAGCTGTTTTTT.

This chain uses TRBV7-2 with TRBJ2-2; D may be TRBD1 (6 bases). Germline V gene sequence: CDR1 SGHTA, CDR2 FQGNSA. The CDR3 runs to 15 residues. Trimming pared 2 bases from V and 1 base from J, leaving 8 bases between. For the CDR3, the DNA is TGTGCCAGCAGCTTACTGACAGGGAACACCGGGGAGCTGTTTTTT. Its protein product is CASSLLTGNTGELFF.

As concerns this clone: Other nucleotide sequences in the sample specify the same CDR3. The chain carries TRBV2 and TRBJ2-7; a weak D match, TRBD2 (6 bases). Trimming took 4 bases from V and 6 from J, leaving 13 bases between them. The germline V gene encodes CDR1 SNHLY and CDR2 FYNNEI. The CDR3 spans 13 residues. The CDR3 protein is CASSVGLASEQYF. The CDR3 DNA reads TGTGCCAGCAGTGTCGGGCTAGCGTCCGAGCAGTACTTC.

This chain uses TRBV7-6 with TRBJ2-7; 7 bases fit TRBD1. V dropped 6 bases and J dropped 5; count of bases not matched to a gene: 13. The CDR3 length is 15 residues. The germline CDR1 and CDR2 sequences are SGHVS and FNYEAQ. The CDR3 sequence: CASSREGAGGDEQYF. Here the CDR3 DNA reads TGTGCCAGCAGTCGAGAGGGGGCAGGGGGTGACGAGCAGTACTTC.

DNA of the CDR3: TGTGCCAGCAGACCCCAAGGCAGGAGTACTCTCGGGAATGAGCAGTTCTTC. It translates to CASRPQGRSTLGNEQFF. V and J are TRBV28 and TRBJ2-1; D gene ambiguous. The V gene's germline CDR1 is MDHEN and CDR2 SYDVKM. Trimming took off 6 bases at V and 7 bases at J, with 25 bases between the two ends. The CDR3 consists of 17 residues.